A selection of T cell receptor beta chains follows, all from one sample in a study of post-analysis software for immune sequencing data. TCRdb reprocessed the PCR reads with MiXCR, giving one entry per CDR3 protein. The table includes 250,000 to 300,000 distinct CDR3 sequences, about 40% detected once. Sequences were obtained from blood. These receptors were collected from a girl aged 10 to 17 with multiple sclerosis. The CDR3 runs from the conserved cysteine through the conserved F or W. The order of the fields is V gene, J gene, clone size, D gene, CDR3 protein, CDR3 DNA. D genes are given only for firm matches. Some rows mark clone size as missing; the rest say once, few, many or name a class of expanded clone.

TRBV29-1	TRBJ1-2	NA	NA	CSVHMRGYTF	TGCAGCGTTCACATGCGTGGCTACACCTTC
TRBV20-1	TRBJ1-6	many	NA	CSAQTSKNSPLHF	TGCAGTGCTCAGACATCGAAGAATTCACCCCTCCACTTT
TRBV24-1	TRBJ2-6	many	TRBD1	CAIRPGQGASGANVLTF	TGTGCCATCCGTCCGGGACAGGGGGCCTCTGGGGCCAACGTCCTGACTTTC
TRBV5-1	TRBJ1-3	NA	NA	CASSLEPAGGNTIYF	TGCGCCAGCAGCTTGGAACCCGCAGGGGGAAACACCATATATTTT
TRBV12-3/TRBV12-4	TRBJ2-7	NA	TRBD2	CASSPTGTIYNEQYF	TGTGCCAGCAGCCCGACGGGGACTATATACAATGAGCAGTACTTC
TRBV20-1	TRBJ2-5	NA	NA	CSARALIGTRDEQYF	TGCAGTGCTAGAGCCCTAATAGGGACGAGGGATGAGCAGTACTTC
TRBV3-1	TRBJ2-3	many	NA	CASSAWGGVTDTQYF	TGTGCCAGCAGCGCTTGGGGCGGGGTCACAGATACGCAGTATTTT
TRBV20-1	TRBJ2-3	many	NA	CSARGGGTDTQYF	TGCAGTGCTAGAGGAGGAGGGACAGATACGCAGTATTTT
TRBV2	TRBJ1-3	few	NA	CATSNRDLSGNTIYF	TGTGCCACTTCTAACAGGGATCTCTCTGGAAACACCATATATTTT
TRBV7-3	TRBJ2-3	NA	TRBD2	CASSLTLAGTTDTQYF	TGTGCCAGCAGCTTAACCCTAGCGGGAACCACAGATACGCAGTATTTT
TRBV20-1	TRBJ2-3	NA	TRBD2	CSGGSSGGARDTQYF	TGCAGTGGTGGTTCGAGCGGGGGGGCCAGGGATACGCAGTATTTT
TRBV5-6	TRBJ2-7	NA	NA	CASSAWFSGRYEQYF	TGTGCCAGCAGCGCATGGTTTTCAGGGCGCTACGAGCAGTACTTC
TRBV7-9	TRBJ2-3	few	TRBD1	CASSLTGLGTDTQYF	TGTGCCAGCAGCCTGACAGGGTTGGGCACAGATACGCAGTATTTT
TRBV19	TRBJ1-1	NA	TRBD1	CASSMDRTMNTEAFF	TGTGCCAGTAGTATGGACAGGACCATGAACACTGAAGCTTTCTTT
TRBV7-2	TRBJ2-5	NA	NA	CASSLGRYNEQYF	TGTGCCAGCAGCTTAGGACGGTACAATGAGCAGTACTTC
TRBV11-1	TRBJ2-2	NA	NA	CASFQGTGELFF	TGTGCCAGTTTTCAGGGAACCGGGGAGCTGTTTTTT
TRBV3-1	TRBJ1-5	once	TRBD1	CASSQTRGGRYSNQPQHF	TGTGCCAGCAGCCAAACGAGAGGGGGCAGATATAGCAATCAGCCCCAGCATTTT
TRBV20-1	TRBJ2-5	few	NA	CSAAVRDEQYF	TGCAGTGCTGCTGTCCGGGATGAGCAGTACTTC
TRBV19	TRBJ2-2	few	NA	CASGGLGGAGERFF	TGTGCCAGTGGTGGACTAGGGGGGGCCGGGGAGCGGTTTTTT
TRBV11-2	TRBJ2-3	many	NA	CASSLEPGNPTDTQYF	TGTGCCAGCAGCTTAGAGCCCGGGAACCCCACAGATACGCAGTATTTT
TRBV28	TRBJ1-2	many	NA	CASSLSSVGGGYTF	TGTGCCAGCAGTTTATCATCCGTGGGGGGTGGCTACACCTTC
TRBV5-1	TRBJ2-7	NA	TRBD1	CASSSITGGSYEQYF	TGCGCCAGCAGCTCCATCACAGGGGGTTCCTACGAGCAGTACTTC
TRBV4-1	TRBJ2-4	NA	NA	CASSQGQGGLAKNIQYF	TGCGCCAGCAGCCAAGGACAGGGAGGATTAGCCAAAAACATTCAGTACTTC
TRBV4-2	TRBJ1-2	many	NA	CASSPGASFNYGYTF	TGTGCCAGCAGCCCTGGTGCCTCCTTTAACTATGGCTACACCTTC
TRBV5-1	TRBJ2-3	many	NA	CASSLTATDTQYF	TGCGCCAGCAGCTTGACAGCTACAGATACGCAGTATTTT
TRBV11-2	TRBJ1-6	NA	NA	CTSGSHRDSPLHF	TGTACCAGCGGGAGTCACAGGGATTCACCCCTCCACTTT
TRBV5-1	TRBJ2-7	many	TRBD2	CASSLLWAGGRAYEQYF	TGCGCCAGCAGCTTGCTGTGGGCGGGAGGCCGGGCCTACGAGCAGTACTTC
TRBV21-1	TRBJ2-7	many	NA	CASSKEGRQGAYEQYF	TGTGCCAGCAGCAAAGAGGGTCGGCAGGGGGCCTACGAGCAGTACTTC
TRBV25-1	TRBJ1-1	few	NA	CASSQGQPEAFF	TGTGCCAGCTCGCAGGGTCAGCCTGAAGCTTTCTTT
TRBV5-1	TRBJ2-1	few	NA	CASSLAQGGYNEQFF	TGCGCCAGCAGCTTGGCGCAGGGTGGCTACAATGAGCAGTTCTTC
TRBV12-3/TRBV12-4	TRBJ2-1	many	NA	CASSTGWTDRSHNEQFF	TGTGCCAGCAGCACAGGCTGGACAGATCGATCCCACAATGAGCAGTTCTTC
TRBV20-1	TRBJ1-2	few	NA	CSARMLVGGDYGYTF	TGCAGTGCTAGAATGTTAGTGGGTGGGGACTATGGCTACACCTTC
TRBV27	TRBJ2-1	NA	TRBD2	CASTLGTSGRNEQFF	TGTGCCAGCACCCTCGGGACTAGCGGCCGCAATGAGCAGTTCTTC
TRBV7-9	TRBJ2-3	few	NA	CASSSESTDTQYF	TGTGCCAGCAGCTCGGAGAGCACAGATACGCAGTATTTT
TRBV20-1	TRBJ2-2	few	TRBD1	CSAGQGSGELFF	TGCAGTGCTGGACAGGGATCCGGGGAGCTGTTTTTT
TRBV7-3	TRBJ2-5	many	NA	CASSLTMEETQYF	TGTGCCAGCAGCTTAACGATGGAGGAGACCCAGTACTTC
TRBV29-1	TRBJ2-3	many	NA	CSVVRGLADTQYF	TGCAGCGTTGTACGGGGGCTCGCAGATACGCAGTATTTT
TRBV4-3	TRBJ2-3	NA	TRBD2	CASSQQTSGSLNTQYF	TGCGCCAGCAGCCAACAAACTAGCGGGAGCTTAAATACGCAGTATTTT
TRBV27	TRBJ2-1	NA	TRBD2	CASNHPGLAGGYNEQFF	TGTGCCAGCAATCACCCGGGACTAGCGGGAGGTTACAATGAGCAGTTCTTC
TRBV12-3/TRBV12-4	TRBJ2-3	many	TRBD2	CASSWTSGTDTQYF	TGTGCCAGCAGTTGGACTAGCGGGACAGATACGCAGTATTTT
TRBV12-3/TRBV12-4	TRBJ1-4	many	NA	CASSLGTGNEKLFF	NA
TRBV28	TRBJ2-6	many	TRBD1	CASTPYPGQSSGANVLTF	TGTGCCAGCACCCCGTATCCGGGACAGAGCTCTGGGGCCAACGTCCTGACTTTC
TRBV28	TRBJ1-1	few	TRBD1	CATHRGRTEAFF	TGTGCCACCCACAGGGGGAGAACTGAAGCTTTCTTT